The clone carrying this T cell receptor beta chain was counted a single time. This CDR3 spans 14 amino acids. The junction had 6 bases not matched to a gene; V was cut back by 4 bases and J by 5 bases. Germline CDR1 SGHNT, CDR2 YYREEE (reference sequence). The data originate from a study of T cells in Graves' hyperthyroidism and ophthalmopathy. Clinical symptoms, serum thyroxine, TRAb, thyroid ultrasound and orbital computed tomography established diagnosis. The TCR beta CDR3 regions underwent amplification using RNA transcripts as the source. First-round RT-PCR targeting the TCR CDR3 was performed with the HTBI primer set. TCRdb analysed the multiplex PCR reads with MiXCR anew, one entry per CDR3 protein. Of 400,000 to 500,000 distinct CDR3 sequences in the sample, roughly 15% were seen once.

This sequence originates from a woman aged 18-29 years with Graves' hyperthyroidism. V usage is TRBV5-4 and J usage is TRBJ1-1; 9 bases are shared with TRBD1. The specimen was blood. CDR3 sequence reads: CASSESTGGTEAFF. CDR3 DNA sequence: TGTGCCAGCAGCGAATCGACAGGGGGAACTGAAGCTTTCTTT.